The 21 T cell receptor beta chains presented below share a single source sample, sequenced in a study of cytomegalovirus exposure and HLA in healthy donors. A multiplex PCR was run with 60 Vbeta primers and 13 Jbeta primers. TCRdb keeps only in-frame clones here, not all; method: immunoSEQ multiplex PCR. This table has some 99,000 clones, roughly 70% appearing once. The specimen sequenced was PBMCs. All receptors come from a male donor in good health and CMV-seronegative.

V and J are TRBV7-8 and TRBJ1-1; unclear D gene. CDR1 is SGHVS, CDR2 FQNEAQ, per germline. The CDR3 sequence is 16 residues long. The V gene lost 5 bases and the J gene lost 4 bases, with 20 bases spanning the gap. The CDR3 region is CASSRNAGVVTTEAFF. CDR3 bases: TGTGCCAGCAGCCGTAATGCCGGGGTCGTTACCACTGAAGCTTTCTTT. Based on the CDR3 plus reference TRBV7-8 and TRBJ1-1, the full variable domain is GAGVSQSPRYKVAKRGQDVALRCDPISGHVSLFWYQQALGQGPEFLTYFQNEAQLDKSGLPSDRFFAERPEGSVSTLKIQRTQQEDSAVYLCASSRNAGVVTTEAFFGQGTRLTVV.

This chain links TRBV5-1 with TRBJ2-1, with 8 bases aligning to TRBD2. CDR3 length: 16 amino acids. Germline trimming cut 1 base from V and 5 bases from J; bases unmatched to any gene: 8. Germline CDR1 and CDR2: SGHRS and YFSETQ. This CDR3 is CASSLTGTSLHNEQFF. CDR3 sequence (DNA): TGCGCCAGCAGCTTGACGGGGACTAGTCTCCACAATGAGCAGTTCTTC.

This rearrangement joins TRBV6-5 to TRBJ1-2; the match to TRBD1 covers 8 bases. The V gene's germline CDR1 is MNHEY and CDR2 SVGAGI. The CDR3 is 15 residues long. V lost 0 bases and J lost 8; bases outside the gene matches: 8. The CDR3 reads CASSYSEQGVLGYTF. In nucleotides, the CDR3 is TGTGCCAGCAGTTACTCGGAACAGGGGGTCTTGGGCTACACCTTC.

This rearrangement joins TRBV18 to TRBJ1-5; D is undetermined. V was trimmed by 4 bases and J by 7 bases, leaving 11 bases between them. In germline, CDR1 is KGHSH, CDR2 LQKENI. CDR3 length equals 13 residues. DNA for the CDR3: TGTGCCAGCTCACAGTCTGGGGAGCAGCCCCAGCATTTT. Its protein is CASSQSGEQPQHF. Full variable domain (rest looked up from reference TRBV18 and TRBJ1-5): NAGVMQNPRHLVRRRGQEARLRCSPMKGHSHVYWYRQLPEEGLKFMVYLQKENIIDESGMPKERFSAEFPKEGPSILRIQQVVRGDSAAYFCASSQSGEQPQHFGDGTRLSIL.

The J gene is TRBJ1-6, the V gene TRBV15; the D gene is possibly TRBD1 (6 bases). Germline loops: CDR1 LNHNV, CDR2 YYDKDF (reference sequence). The CDR3 is 16 residues long. V shed 1 base and J shed 9 bases, with 16 bases lying between them. The chain's CDR3 is CATSRGRAGALSPLHF. The DNA of the CDR3 is TGTGCCACCAGCAGAGGTCGTGCAGGGGCGCTTTCACCCCTCCACTTT.

V and J are TRBV5-1 and TRBJ2-1; D is perhaps TRBD2 (5 bases). The V and J ends lost 2 bases and 0 bases respectively, with 9 bases between them. CDR1 SGHRS and CDR2 YFSETQ come from the germline V gene. There are 15 residues in the CDR3. The CDR3 nucleotides are TGCGCCAGCAGCTTAGCGGAAAGCTCCTACAATGAGCAGTTCTTC. Residues: CASSLAESSYNEQFF.

V is TRBV7-8 and J is TRBJ2-7; 11 bases fit TRBD2. Unmatched junction bases numbered 13, after V lost 6 bases and J lost 0 bases. Germline CDR1 and CDR2: SGHVS and FQNEAQ. This CDR3 has 18 amino acids. The DNA for the CDR3 is TGTGCCAGCAGTCGAGCTTGGCTAGCGGGAGGAACCTCCTACGAGCAGTACTTC. Its translation: CASSRAWLAGGTSYEQYF.

V is TRBV5-5 and J is TRBJ1-4; 10 bases align to TRBD1. V shed 3 bases and J 7 bases; nucleotides not matched to a gene: 6. This CDR3 is 15 amino acids long. In germline, CDR1 is SGHKS, CDR2 YYEKEE (reference sequence). The CDR3 spells CASSSTGTGVEKLFF. The CDR3 nucleotides read TGTGCCAGCAGCTCTACCGGGACAGGGGTTGAAAAACTGTTTTTT.

The chain recombines TRBV30 with TRBJ1-5, with 9 nucleotides matching TRBD1. CDR1 is GTSNPN, CDR2 SVGIG, per germline (reference sequence). V shed 3 bases and J 7 bases; nucleotides not matched to a gene: 10. This CDR3 spans 15 amino acids. CDR3 in DNA: TGTGCCTGGAGACACCGGGACAGGGTGGACCAGCCCCAGCATTTT. Protein sequence: CAWRHRDRVDQPQHF.

The chain employs TRBV4-1 and TRBJ1-5; 7 bases match TRBD1. CDR3 length equals 16 residues. In germline, CDR1 is MGHRA, CDR2 YSYEKL. J lost 6 bases, V lost 0 bases, and 8 bases had no gene match. The CDR3 DNA reads as TGCGCCAGCAGCCAAGAACAGGGGAGTGTTGGTCAGCCCCAGCATTTT. It codes for CASSQEQGSVGQPQHF.

Worth noting for this clone: One junction end disagrees with the germline gene, perhaps due to a read error. V gene TRBV29-1 combines with J gene TRBJ1-2; the match to TRBD1 covers 7 bases. The CDR3 totals 12 residues. Germline V gene data show CDR1 as SQVTM and CDR2 as ANQGSEA. The CDR3 bases are TGCAGCGTTGAAGATCTGGGGACAGCCCTTATCTTT. Protein: CSVEDLGTALIF.

This chain links TRBV7-2 with TRBJ2-7; no reliable D call. The CDR3 sequence is 13 residues long. Trimming cost V 1 base and J 8 bases, with 12 bases left between them. In germline, CDR1 is SGHTA, CDR2 FQGNSA. DNA for the CDR3: TGTGCCAGCAGCTTAGTGGCCGCCCCCAAGCAGTACTTC. It translates to CASSLVAAPKQYF.

V usage is TRBV7-2 and J usage is TRBJ2-3, with 9 bases identical to TRBD2. This CDR3 spans 16 amino acids. V shed 5 bases and J 0 bases; nucleotides not matched to a gene: 6. Per germline, CDR1 SGHTA and CDR2 FQGNSA. As DNA, the CDR3 is TGTGCCAGCAGCCCCCGACTAGCGGCTAGCACAGATACGCAGTATTTT. Protein sequence: CASSPRLAASTDTQYF.

The chain employs TRBV7-2 and TRBJ1-4, with TRBD1 matching 7 bases. Germline values: CDR1 SGHTA, CDR2 FQGNSA. The CDR3 runs 14 residues. Trimming cost V 5 bases and J 8 bases; bases outside gene matches: 8. The CDR3, as DNA: TGTGCCAGCAGCCCAACAGGGGCTGGGGAAAAACTGTTTTTT. It codes for CASSPTGAGEKLFF.

The rearrangement joins TRBV29-1 to TRBJ1-4, with D maybe TRBD1 (5 bases). Germline V gene lookup returns CDR1 SQVTM and CDR2 ANQGSEA. V lost 7 bases to trimming and J lost 6 bases, with 12 bases between them. The CDR3 has 12 residues. The CDR3 region is CSGGGLHEKLFF. In DNA form, the CDR3 reads TGCAGCGGGGGGGGTTTACATGAAAAACTGTTTTTT.

The J gene is TRBJ1-1, the V gene TRBV5-1; 11 nucleotides align to TRBD1. With 3 bases clipped from V and 4 bases from J, the junction kept 5 bases outside the gene matches. This CDR3 contains 15 residues. Germline CDR1 reads SGHRS; CDR2 reads YFSETQ. The CDR3: CASSSTGTGGTEAFF. Written as DNA, the CDR3 is TGCGCCAGCAGCTCAACCGGGACAGGGGGCACTGAAGCTTTCTTT.

The CDR3 DNA reads as TGTGCCAGTAGAAGGGGACAGGACATCTATGGCTACACCTTC. Residues: CASRRGQDIYGYTF. This sequence joins TRBV19 and TRBJ1-2, with TRBD1 matching 8 bases. Per germline, CDR1 LNHDA and CDR2 SQIVND (reference sequence). V lost 6 bases to trimming and J lost 4 bases; unmatched junction nucleotides: 7. This CDR3 comprises 14 residues.

The CDR3 DNA follows: TGCGCCAGCAGCACCGGTGGAGGGGACTCCACAGATACGCAGTATTTT. Translated: CASSTGGGDSTDTQYF. The rearrangement joins TRBV5-1 to TRBJ2-3; a possible D gene is TRBD2 (6 bases). Between the trimmed V and J ends, which lost 4 bases and 2 bases, there was a span of 17 bases. Germline CDR1 and CDR2: SGHRS and YFSETQ. The CDR3 is 16 residues long.

The chain carries TRBV14 and TRBJ2-7; 9 bases match TRBD1. Losses at the gene ends were 5 bases for V and 4 bases for J; bases not matched to a gene: 9. The CDR3 spans 15 residues. Germline CDR1 reads SGHDN; CDR2 reads FVKESK. The CDR3 sequence: CASSAQGALLYEQYF. The DNA of the CDR3 is TGTGCCAGCAGCGCACAGGGGGCGCTCCTATACGAGCAGTACTTC.

The chain combines TRBV27 with TRBJ2-1, with a possible D match to TRBD2 (6 bases). Trimming pared 1 base from V and 2 bases from J, leaving 9 bases between. CDR1 and CDR2 (germline): MNHEY, SMNVEV (reference sequence). This CDR3 spans 15 amino acids. The CDR3 region is CASSLFSGAYNEQFF. The CDR3 DNA reads as TGTGCCAGCAGTTTATTCTCGGGAGCCTACAATGAGCAGTTCTTC.

This clone was recorded a few times. V gene TRBV27 combines with J gene TRBJ2-3, with 14 bases fitting TRBD2. Per germline, CDR1 MNHEY and CDR2 SMNVEV (reference sequence). Losses at the gene ends were 2 bases for V and 3 bases for J; bases not matched to a gene: 10. The CDR3 runs 19 residues. The CDR3 DNA is TGTGCCAGCAGTTTAAAGGGACTAGCGGGAGCCATAATGACAGATACGCAGTATTTT. It specifies CASSLKGLAGAIMTDTQYF.